This TCR beta chain was identified during a study of cytomegalovirus exposure and HLA in healthy donors (dated by TCRdb to 2015 to 2018). Context from the whole study: According to an earlier analysis of several hundred of the donors, roughly 180 million T cells yielded 117 million unique TCR beta sequences and 276 Gb of sequence data. Roughly 300 gigabases of sequencing data and approximately 84 million unique TCR sequences were included in an early release covering over 600 HLA-typed donors. Of the 350 to 450 genotyped donors, over 80% were placed in the genetic ancestry cluster associated with self-reported Caucasian donors. The study was designed to test whether signatures of past pathogen exposure could be identified by cataloging public T cell receptors. The study profiled the T cell repertoires of 500 to 800 subjects by immunosequencing and related them to cytomegalovirus serostatus. Along with the roughly 700-subject first cohort, a separate validation cohort of about 110 different subjects was used. High-throughput TCR immunosequencing, statistical association of individual TCRs with disease status, and machine learning were combined to predict cytomegalovirus infection status. To study patterns of TCR occurrence, a later analysis re-analyzed previously published TCR beta repertoires from 600 to 750 donors and added high-resolution HLA genotyping. The later analysis used no new phenotypic data to find candidate immune exposures, relying instead on TCR beta sequences and their occurrence across donors. An earlier analysis of some 500 of the donors used high-throughput TCR beta sequencing to judge whether each TCR beta V gene segment behaved as functional or pseudogenic. Donor age, sex, ethnicity and CMV serostatus were compiled alongside the repertoire data. A later genetic analysis used genome-wide SNP genotypes for about three fifths of the roughly 700 donors, treating that subset as a discovery cohort. Every discovery cohort repertoire had been produced on one sequencing platform. HLA typing covered class I and class II loci at four-digit resolution. Typing coverage differed by locus: A, B, C, DRB1 and DQB1 were typed in about 620-640 donors, DQA1 in about 560, DPA1 in some 610, and DPB1 in roughly 450. Roughly five DR-DQ haplotypes were handled as single units for association and clustering because linkage in the cohort was strong. Among 398 genotyped donors of the cohort, an average of about 240,000 unique TCR beta nucleotide sequences were sequenced per donor, roughly a sixth of them non-productive. Points the paper makes about the study in general: In the study, around 160 TCR beta chains were listed as associated with cytomegalovirus. In a later analysis, HLA-associated TCR beta chains were found to be more clonally expanded and to have lower generation probabilities than equally common non-associated chains. In a later analysis, 15,000 to 20,000 TCR beta sequences were associated with specific HLA alleles at a false discovery rate of 0.05. Immune exposure information for the cohort was limited to CMV serostatus. In this cohort, only TCR beta chains were sequenced, and detectable features were limited by the absence of alpha or paired-chain data. When HLA alleles, especially DR and DQ, strongly co-occurred, TCR associations were difficult to assign to individual alleles. Compared with the roughly 600-donor mean, donors in an Asian-associated ancestry cluster had fewer N-insertions in productive TCRs, according to a later genetic analysis. According to a later analysis, most CMV-associated TCR beta chains appeared to be HLA-restricted, and the HLA associations seemed to be driven largely by CMV exposure. Because the 87-base-pair reads could not distinguish some IMGT-functional V segments, including TRBV6-2 and TRBV6-3, those segments were excluded. The presence/absence analyses assumed that sequencing depth was roughly uniform across donors, and that assumption may not be true. It was suggested by the authors that the approach could potentially be generalized to other disease states and immunological phenotypes. HLA typing was unavailable for some donors at each locus, so association tests used only the typed subset. A later genetic analysis associated a missense DCLRE1C variant with V-gene and J-gene trimming of TCR beta chains, and an independent cohort replicated the association. In a later analysis, TCR association rates were found to vary across HLA loci, with the most associated TCRs seen for DRB1 alleles and the fewest for HLA-C alleles. A group of highly shared sequence variants was considered likely to be a technical artifact of the sequencing pipeline. An earlier analysis of 450 to 750 of the donors showed that most TCR beta V segments appeared in productive rearrangements either about 87% or about 30% of the time, which broadly matched IMGT annotations. The classifier was reported to diagnose cytomegalovirus status with high specificity and sensitivity in both the original and validation cohorts. A further reported finding was that TCR beta sequences accurately predicted the HLA-A and HLA-B alleles for most subjects in the first cohort. Linkage disequilibrium might explain the correlated functional status among segregating V segments, but an unknown experimental factor could not be excluded. Because counts were too low, about 18 rarely observed V segments, including chromosome 9 orphons, were left out of the earlier analysis of about 620 of the donors. Across donors, most TCR sequences were observed very rarely, whereas some public TCRs were present in many individuals. Three of the identified cytomegalovirus-associated TCR beta chains were confirmed in vitro to be specific for cytomegalovirus antigens. Several of the top co-occurrence clusters appeared to be linked to parvovirus B19, influenza, CMV and Epstein-Barr virus, according to a later analysis.

The cohort comprised fewer than 750 healthy bone marrow donors. Cohort members were all nominally healthy when sampled, although unrecorded immune exposures were likely present. The donor was CMV seronegative and was included in the group of a few hundred seronegative cohort members. A peripheral blood sample was provided by each donor, and peripheral blood mononuclear cells were used for TCR beta sequencing. Genomic DNA was extracted from the blood cell samples with the Qiagen DNeasy Blood Extraction Kit. The CDR3 holds 13 amino acids from the cysteine to the phenylalanine. The only DNA kept is the CDR3, 39 bases in frame from the first base. Deletion took 10 bases off V and 1 base off J, with a span of 10 bases between the germline ends. In the germline V gene, CDR1 corresponds to ENHRY and CDR2 to SYGVKD. Of note for this clone: The specificity of this receptor is unknown. Within one base of it there is no much larger clone, and no base qualities were kept.

The library relied on the immunoSEQ multiplex PCR assay. The multiplex PCR relied on a mix of 60 forward primers for TCR Vbeta segments and 13 reverse primers for TCR Jbeta segments. The CDR3 region of rearranged TCR beta genes was amplified from genomic DNA by a multiplex PCR assay. Amplified TCR beta libraries were sequenced as 87-base-pair reads on the Illumina HiSeq System. The authors' analysis ran thus. In a later analysis, tens of millions of unique TCR beta chains were counted across the approximately 640 repertoires, and about 10 million of these chains were shared by at least two donors. Raw reads were error-corrected and collapsed into unique sequences with a nearest-neighbor algorithm that merged closely related sequences to remove PCR and sequencing errors. V, D and J gene segments were assigned by aligning CDR3 sequences to IMGT reference sequences. For a sequence to be retained, a match of at least six nucleotides to both a V gene segment and a J gene segment was required. Rearrangements were called productive when the CDR3 lacked stop codons and stayed in frame with V and J; all others were non-productive. Following IMGT convention, CDR3 was defined as the stretch from the second conserved V-encoded cysteine to the conserved J-encoded phenylalanine. The earlier analysis of more than 450 of the donors excluded sequences that lacked an unambiguous match to a single V gene segment. An earlier analysis of several hundred of the donors classified V segments as functional when productive rearrangements were above 56.7% and as segregating when the standard deviation between donors was above 5%. To diagnose cytomegalovirus status from the catalog of TCR beta chain sequences, a statistical classification framework was built. In a later analysis, TCR nucleotide sequences were compared against IMGT/GENE-DB human TR gene sequences so that V and J genes could be assigned. In a later analysis, CDR3 sequences and most-parsimonious VDJ recombination scenarios were assigned using the TCRdist pipeline. A later analysis defined each TCR beta chain by its CDR3 amino acid sequence plus V-gene family, and excluded reads lacking a unique V-gene family. A later analysis removed 500 to 600 highly shared, low-generation-probability nucleotide sequences to deal with suspected cross-contamination and a sequencing artifact. In a later analysis, a clonal expansion index was calculated for each public chain from normalized within-repertoire ranks of inferred template counts. In a later analysis, generation probabilities were computed using a VDJ recombination model fitted to out-of-frame rearrangements, and the results were checked against IGoR. In a later analysis, hypergeometric tests were used to score TCR-TCR, TCR-HLA and TCR-CMV co-occurrence, with a repertoire-size bias correction applied to TCR pairs. In a later analysis, false discovery rates were estimated by permuting HLA or CMV assignments 20 times. In a later analysis, co-occurring TCRs were grouped using DBSCAN, and TCRdist sequence similarity was added for clustering within HLA-allele-positive subsets. Repertoires with fewer than 30,000 or more than 120,000 public chains were left out of co-occurrence clustering, as were a handful of repertoires with anomalous nucleotide sharing. TCRdb took over this immuneACCESS table, retaining in-frame rearrangements with V and J assigned. Such tables are incomplete; in checked studies, under half of the missing clones stem from an unresolved V gene, and the remainder is unexplained. D and trimming were read from the DNA, whereas the V and J calls and clone size are those reported in that table. A total of approximately 110,000 clones appear in this sample, 75% to 90% of them only once. The ten largest clonotypes hold approximately 0.22% of the sample.

The sequence was obtained from a man in his fifties in good health and CMV-seronegative. The chain is assembled from TRBV10-3 and TRBJ2-2; there is no confident call for the D gene. The specimen sequenced was PBMCs. Here the CDR3 is given as CATHQQNTGELFF. The DNA is as follows: TGTGCCACCCATCAACAGAACACCGGGGAGCTGTTTTTT.